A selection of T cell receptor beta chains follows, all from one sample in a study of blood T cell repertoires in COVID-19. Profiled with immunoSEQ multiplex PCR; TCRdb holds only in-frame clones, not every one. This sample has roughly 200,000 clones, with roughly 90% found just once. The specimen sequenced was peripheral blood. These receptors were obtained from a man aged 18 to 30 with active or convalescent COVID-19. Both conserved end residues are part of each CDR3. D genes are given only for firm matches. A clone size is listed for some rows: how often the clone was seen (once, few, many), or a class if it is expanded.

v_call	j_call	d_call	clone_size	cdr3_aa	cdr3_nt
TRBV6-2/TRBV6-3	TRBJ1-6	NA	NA	CASSYQGFVSPLHF	TGTGCCAGCAGTTACCAGGGGTTTGTATCACCCCTCCACTTT
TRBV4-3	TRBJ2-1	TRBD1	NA	CASSQGQGSYNEQFF	TGCGCCAGCAGCCAGGGACAGGGTAGCTACAATGAGCAGTTCTTC
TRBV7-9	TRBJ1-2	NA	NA	CASSLTPGDPLLGYTF	TGTGCCAGCAGCTTAACGCCAGGGGATCCCCTATTGGGCTACACCTTC
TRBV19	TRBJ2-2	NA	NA	CASSILGGYNTGELFF	TGTGCCAGTAGTATCTTAGGCGGGTATAACACCGGGGAGCTGTTTTTT
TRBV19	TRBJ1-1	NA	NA	CASSLTRTEAFF	TGTGCCAGTAGCCTAACCCGGACTGAAGCTTTCTTT
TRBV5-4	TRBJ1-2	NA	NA	CASSPGGGAPNFGYTF	TGTGCCAGCAGCCCCGGTGGGGGCGCGCCTAACTTTGGCTACACCTTC
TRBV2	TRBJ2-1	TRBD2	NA	CASKRGGSEQFF	TGTGCCAGCAAGCGGGGGGGGAGTGAGCAGTTCTTC
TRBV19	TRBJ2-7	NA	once	CASSIVSGAEQYF	TGTGCCAGTAGTATAGTAAGCGGAGCCGAGCAGTACTTC
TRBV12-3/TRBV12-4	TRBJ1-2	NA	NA	CASSPSGGYGYTF	TGTGCCAGCAGCCCCAGCGGTGGCTATGGCTACACCTTC
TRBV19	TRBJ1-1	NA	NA	CATRSGLTEAFF	TGTGCCACTAGAAGTGGGCTCACTGAAGCTTTCTTT
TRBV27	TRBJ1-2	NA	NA	CASSYNRVDYTF	TGTGCCAGCAGTTATAACAGGGTTGATTACACCTTC
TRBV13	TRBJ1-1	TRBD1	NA	CASSLGQGRTEAFF	TGTGCCAGCAGCCTGGGACAGGGTCGGACTGAAGCTTTCTTT
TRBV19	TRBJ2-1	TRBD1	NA	CASSIRTGANEQFF	TGTGCCAGTAGTATACGGACAGGGGCCAATGAGCAGTTCTTC
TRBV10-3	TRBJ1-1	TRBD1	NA	CAIRDRTGDTEAFF	TGTGCCATCAGGGACAGGACGGGCGACACTGAAGCTTTCTTT
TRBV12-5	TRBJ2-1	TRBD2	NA	CASGLREEHNEQFF	TGTGCTAGTGGTTTACGGGAGGAGCACAATGAGCAGTTCTTC
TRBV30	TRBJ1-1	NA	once	CAWSISAGTEAFF	TGTGCCTGGTCCATTTCGGCGGGGACTGAAGCTTTCTTT
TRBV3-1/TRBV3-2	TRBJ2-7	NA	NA	CASSQVLFGYEQYF	TGTGCCAGCAGCCAAGTCCTCTTCGGCTACGAGCAGTACTTC
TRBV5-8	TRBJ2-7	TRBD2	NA	CASSAGGGYEQYF	TGTGCCAGCAGTGCCGGGGGGGGTTACGAGCAGTACTTC
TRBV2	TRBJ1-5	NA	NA	CASSERSGVNQPQHF	TGTGCCAGCAGTGAAAGGTCAGGGGTAAATCAGCCCCAGCATTTT
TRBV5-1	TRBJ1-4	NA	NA	CASSFSANEKLFF	TGCGCCAGCAGCTTCTCTGCTAATGAAAAACTGTTTTTT
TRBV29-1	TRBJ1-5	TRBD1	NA	CSVGQGWGQPQHF	TGCAGCGTTGGACAGGGTTGGGGTCAGCCCCAGCATTTT
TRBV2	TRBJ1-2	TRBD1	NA	CASSSGGFSYGYTF	TGTGCCAGCAGTTCAGGGGGCTTTAGCTATGGCTACACCTTC
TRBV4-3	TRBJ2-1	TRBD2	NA	CASSDGRAGTNEQFF	TGCGCCAGCAGCGACGGGCGAGCGGGGACCAATGAGCAGTTCTTC
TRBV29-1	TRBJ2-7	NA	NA	CSVEDQTREAYEQYF	TGCAGCGTTGAAGACCAGACCAGGGAGGCCTACGAGCAGTACTTC
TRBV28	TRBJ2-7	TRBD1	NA	CASSSPPGTATYEQYF	TGTGCCAGCTCTTCTCCGCCCGGGACAGCGACCTACGAGCAGTACTTC
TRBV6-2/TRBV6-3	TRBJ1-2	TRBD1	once	CASSYRGQGTSGYTF	TGTGCCAGCAGTTACCGAGGACAGGGGACGTCCGGCTACACCTTC
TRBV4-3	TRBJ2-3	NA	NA	CASSQDREFTDTQYF	TGCGCCAGCAGCCAAGATCGGGAGTTTACAGATACGCAGTATTTT
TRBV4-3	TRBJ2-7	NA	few	CASSQDRDISYEQYF	TGCGCCAGCAGCCAAGACCGGGACATCTCCTACGAGCAGTACTTC
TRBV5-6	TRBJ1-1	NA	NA	CASSARRDTEAFF	TGTGCCAGCAGCGCTAGGAGGGACACTGAAGCTTTCTTT
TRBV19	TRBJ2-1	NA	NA	CARSRTYNEQFF	TGTGCCAGGAGTCGAACTTACAATGAGCAGTTCTTC
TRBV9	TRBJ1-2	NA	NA	CASGGVAYGYTF	TGTGCCAGCGGAGGGGTTGCCTATGGCTACACCTTC
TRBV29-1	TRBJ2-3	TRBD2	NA	CSVDPRRGSIGDTQYF	TGCAGCGTCGACCCTCGGCGCGGGAGCATCGGAGATACGCAGTATTTT
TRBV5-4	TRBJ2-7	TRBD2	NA	CASSLRLAEGEQYF	TGTGCCAGCAGCTTGAGGCTAGCGGAAGGCGAGCAGTACTTC
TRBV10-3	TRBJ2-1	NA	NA	CAIRGESYNEQFF	TGTGCCATCAGAGGGGAATCCTACAATGAGCAGTTCTTC
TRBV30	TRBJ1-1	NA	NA	CASTSWQGNTEAFF	TGTGCCTCAACCTCCTGGCAGGGGAACACTGAAGCTTTCTTT
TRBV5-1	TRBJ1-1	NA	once	CASSLGVLMNTEAFF	TGCGCCAGCAGCTTGGGTGTACTCATGAACACTGAAGCTTTCTTT
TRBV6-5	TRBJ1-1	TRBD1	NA	CASAGQGATEAFF	TGTGCCAGCGCGGGACAGGGGGCCACTGAAGCTTTCTTT
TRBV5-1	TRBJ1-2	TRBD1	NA	CASSPDRGNYGYTF	TGCGCCAGCAGCCCCGACAGGGGAAACTATGGCTACACCTTC
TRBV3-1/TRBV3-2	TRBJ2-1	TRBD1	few	CASSLPGQGDNEQFF	TGTGCCAGCAGCTTACCGGGACAGGGAGACAATGAGCAGTTCTTC
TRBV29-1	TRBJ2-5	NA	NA	CSVETGQKETQYF	TGCAGCGTTGAGACAGGACAGAAAGAGACCCAGTACTTC
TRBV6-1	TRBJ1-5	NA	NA	CASSEATGYSNQPQHF	TGTGCCAGCAGTGAAGCGACGGGATATAGCAATCAGCCCCAGCATTTT
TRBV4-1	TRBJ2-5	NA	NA	CASSGGAETQYF	TGCGCCAGCAGCGGGGGGGCGGAGACCCAGTACTTC
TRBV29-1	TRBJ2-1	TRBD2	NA	CSVGIAGRYNEQFF	TGCAGCGTCGGGATAGCGGGACGGTACAATGAGCAGTTCTTC
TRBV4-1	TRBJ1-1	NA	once	CASTRGGGMNTEAFF	TGCGCCAGCACCCGAGGGGGGGGAATGAACACTGAAGCTTTCTTT
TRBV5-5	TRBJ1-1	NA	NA	CASSQLSTGNTEAFF	TGTGCCAGCAGCCAACTGTCGACGGGGAACACTGAAGCTTTCTTT
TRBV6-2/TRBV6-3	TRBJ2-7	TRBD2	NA	CASSYRTSGILEQYF	TGTGCCAGCAGTTACAGGACTAGCGGGATTCTCGAGCAGTACTTC
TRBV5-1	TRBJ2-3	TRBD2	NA	CASSFGLEVDTQYF	TGCGCCAGCAGCTTCGGACTAGAGGTAGATACGCAGTATTTT
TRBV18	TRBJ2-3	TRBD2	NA	CASSPTGLAGADTQYF	TGTGCCAGCTCACCAACGGGACTAGCGGGAGCAGATACGCAGTATTTT
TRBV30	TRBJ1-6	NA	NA	CAWRSKQGYNSPLHF	TGTGCCTGGAGATCGAAGCAGGGGTATAATTCACCCCTCCACTTT
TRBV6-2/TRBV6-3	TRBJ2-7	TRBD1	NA	CASSTLRSTGFAYEQYF	TGTGCCAGCAGTACCCTCCGATCGACAGGGTTTGCCTACGAGCAGTACTTC
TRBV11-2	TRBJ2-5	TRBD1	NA	CASSDRDRLQETQYF	TGTGCCAGCAGCGATCGGGACAGGCTGCAAGAGACCCAGTACTTC